Following are 19 T cell receptor beta chains from one sample sequenced in a study of T-cell memory formation after mild COVID-19. Each CDR3 protein gets one entry after TCRdb re-called the 5' RACE reads with MiXCR. The sample yields 400,000 or so distinct CDR3 sequences, around 21% seen once. The sequencing input was PBMCs or a T cell subset sorted from them (not recorded which). Receptors originate from an adult woman who had mild COVID-19 (a few samples of this study predate the infection). Cell type and time point are not known.

The chain employs TRBV7-2 and TRBJ2-4; the D gene is possibly TRBD2 (6 bases). The CDR3 contains 14 residues. Germline assignment: CDR1 SGHTA and CDR2 FQGNSA. V was clipped by 1 base and J by 4 bases, with 8 bases between them. This CDR3 is CASSLGAGKNIQYF. As DNA, the CDR3 is TGTGCCAGCAGCTTAGGAGCGGGTAAAAACATTCAGTACTTC.

This clonotype was counted at least ten times. The V call is TRBV7-6, the J call TRBJ2-5; TRBD1 agrees at 8 bases. Unmatched junction bases numbered 2, after V lost 5 bases and J lost 3 bases. Germline CDR1 reads SGHVS; CDR2 reads FNYEAQ. The CDR3 contains 13 residues. The CDR3: CASSRQGKETQYF. CDR3 DNA sequence: TGTGCCAGCAGCCGACAGGGGAAAGAGACCCAGTACTTC.

The rearrangement joins TRBV11-2 to TRBJ2-1, with TRBD2 as a possible D gene (5 bases). The CDR3 has 15 residues. V was cut by 5 bases and J by 5 bases, with 16 bases left in between. Germline lookup yields CDR1 SGHAT and CDR2 FQNNGV. The CDR3 is CASSRGEGPHNEQFF. The DNA for the CDR3 is TGTGCCAGCAGCCGAGGAGAGGGCCCCCACAATGAGCAGTTCTTC.

This clonotype showed up many times. V and J are TRBV10-3 and TRBJ1-2; the D is unclear. This CDR3 contains 15 residues. The ends were cut back, 7 bases at V and 2 bases at J, with 17 bases in the middle. Germline V CDR1 and CDR2: ENHRY, SYGVKD. CDR3 region: CAINGNPSLNYGYTF. In nucleotides, the CDR3 is TGTGCCATCAACGGAAACCCCTCGTTAAACTATGGCTACACCTTC.

V gene TRBV20-1 combines with J gene TRBJ1-2, with 10 bases matching TRBD1. Trimming took 1 base from V and 6 from J; bases not matched to a gene: 2. The CDR3 sequence is 13 residues long. Germline values: CDR1 DFQATT, CDR2 SNEGSKA (reference sequence). The CDR3 coding sequence is TGCAGTGCTAGAGTCGGGACAGGGGATGGCTACACCTTC. Translation gives CSARVGTGDGYTF.

This clonotype was detected only a few times. The chain employs TRBV12-3 or TRBV12-4 and TRBJ2-1, with 8 bases matching TRBD2. CDR3 length: 15 residues. V was pared by 3 bases and J by 6 bases, with 7 bases of the junction left unmatched. Here the CDR3 DNA reads TGTGCCAGCAGTTTTAGGACGGGGGGGCCCAATGAGCAGTTCTTC. Translation gives CASSFRTGGPNEQFF.

The chain has TRBV7-6 and TRBJ2-2; D unresolved. CDR1 and CDR2 from the germline V gene are SGHVS and FNYEAQ. The CDR3 loop spans 16 amino acids. V shed 2 bases and J shed 2 bases, with 12 bases lying between them. The CDR3 sequence: CASSLFNHLNTGELFF. CDR3 DNA: TGTGCCAGCAGCTTATTTAACCATTTAAACACCGGGGAGCTGTTTTTT.

The table lists this clonotype with many counts. This sequence joins TRBV7-9 and TRBJ2-7, with 9 nucleotides matching TRBD2. Per germline, CDR1 SEHNR and CDR2 FQNEAQ (reference sequence). The CDR3 spans 16 residues. V shed 2 bases and J 0 bases; nucleotides not matched to a gene: 5. In DNA form, the CDR3 reads TGTGCCAGCAGCTTAAGAAATAGCGGGAGCTCCTACGAGCAGTACTTC. It codes for CASSLRNSGSSYEQYF.

The V and J genes are TRBV25-1 and TRBJ2-7; the match to TRBD2 covers 7 bases. V shed 3 bases and J 3 bases; nucleotides not matched to a gene: 8. The CDR3 runs 15 residues. The germline gives CDR1 MGHDK, CDR2 SYGVNS. CDR3 sequence reads: CASSETSGMSYEQYF. CDR3 coding DNA: TGTGCCAGCAGTGAGACCAGCGGGATGAGCTACGAGCAGTACTTC.

This clonotype was seen only a few times. The chain carries TRBV2 and TRBJ1-2, with 8 bases aligning to TRBD1. Trimming took 6 bases from V and 4 from J; bases not matched to a gene: 10. The CDR3 spans 15 residues. Per the germline V gene, CDR1 is SNHLY and CDR2 is FYNNEI. CDR3: CASRSDRASIYGYTF. The CDR3 DNA reads as TGTGCCAGCAGGTCGGACAGGGCTTCTATCTATGGCTACACCTTC.

There are many counts of this clonotype. This chain links TRBV5-1 with TRBJ2-1; 7 bases match TRBD2. Germline loops: CDR1 SGHRS, CDR2 YFSETQ. The CDR3 contains 15 residues. V gave up 4 bases and J gave up 2 bases; unmatched junction bases: 6. The CDR3 loop is CASSVGLRAYNEQFF. CDR3 coding DNA: TGCGCCAGCAGCGTGGGACTAAGGGCCTACAATGAGCAGTTCTTC.

This chain connects TRBV5-6 to TRBJ1-6; 7 nucleotides agree with TRBD1. V was clipped by 4 bases and J by 8 bases; unmatched bases: 9. The CDR3 extends over 15 amino acids. Germline V gene sequence: CDR1 SGHDT, CDR2 YYEEEE. The CDR3 DNA follows: TGTGCCAGCAGCGAGAGACAGGGACTCTATTCACCCCTCCACTTT. The encoded protein is CASSERQGLYSPLHF.

This clonotype has just a few counts. The chain recombines TRBV5-1 with TRBJ1-2; the match to TRBD1 covers 7 bases. V trimming: 1 base; J trimming: 6 bases; junction bases outside the gene matches: 6. Germline lookup yields CDR1 SGHRS and CDR2 YFSETQ. The CDR3 totals 14 residues. Here the CDR3 reads CASSLLQGTDGYTF. The CDR3 coding sequence is TGCGCCAGCAGCTTGCTACAGGGGACCGATGGCTACACCTTC.

The rearrangement uses TRBV9 and TRBJ2-2; 10 positions match TRBD1. CDR3 length: 18 residues. Germline trimming cut 0 bases from V and 4 bases from J; bases unmatched to any gene: 9. The germline CDR1 and CDR2 sequences are SGDLS and YYNGEE. CDR3 sequence: CASSVGDRGLLSTGELFF. CDR3 coding DNA: TGTGCCAGCAGCGTAGGGGACAGGGGTTTGTTGAGCACCGGGGAGCTGTTTTTT.

This clonotype was seen once. This chain joins TRBV6-5 and TRBJ2-1; TRBD2 is a possible D gene (5 bases). Per the germline V gene, CDR1 is MNHEY and CDR2 is SVGAGI. CDR3 length equals 15 residues. V was shortened by 4 bases and J by 7 bases, with 17 bases between the two germline ends. The CDR3 here is CASSLTGGPGNEQFF. CDR3 nucleotide sequence: TGTGCCAGCAGTTTAACCGGAGGCCCGGGAAATGAGCAGTTCTTC.

The chain joins TRBV7-9 to TRBJ2-7, with 9 bases matching TRBD1. V was clipped by 5 bases and J by 5 bases; unmatched bases: 10. Looked up from germline, CDR1 is SEHNR and CDR2 is FQNEAQ (reference sequence). The CDR3 is made up of 15 amino acids. The chain's CDR3 is CASSDRTGVFNEQYF. CDR3 coding DNA: TGTGCCAGCAGCGATCGGACAGGGGTATTCAACGAGCAGTACTTC.

The chain uses TRBV20-1 and TRBJ1-1; D is uncertain. Per germline, CDR1 DFQATT and CDR2 SNEGSKA (reference sequence). This CDR3 has 12 residues. The V end was cut by 6 bases, the J end by 11 bases, with 19 bases between. The CDR3 DNA is TGCAGTGCCGCCCCTAGTTCGGGGAGGGCTTTCTTT. This encodes CSAAPSSGRAFF.

CDR3 residues: CASSLGSGVNYGYTF. The CDR3 DNA reads as TGTGCCAGCAGCTTAGGGTCAGGCGTTAACTATGGCTACACCTTC. The chain is built from TRBV7-9 and TRBJ1-2; D is unclear. V dropped 1 base and J dropped 1 base, with 10 bases sitting between them. The CDR3 runs to 15 residues. Germline assignment: CDR1 SEHNR and CDR2 FQNEAQ (reference sequence).

The table lists this clonotype with a count of one. The chain joins TRBV20-1 to TRBJ1-2; D is unclear. CDR3 size: 11 residues. The V end lost 6 bases, the J end lost 13 bases, and 18 bases lay between the germline ends. Germline V CDR1 and CDR2: DFQATT, SNEGSKA (reference sequence). CDR3 in DNA: TGCAGTGCGACCCGCACCGACACATTCACCTTC. Residues: CSATRTDTFTF.